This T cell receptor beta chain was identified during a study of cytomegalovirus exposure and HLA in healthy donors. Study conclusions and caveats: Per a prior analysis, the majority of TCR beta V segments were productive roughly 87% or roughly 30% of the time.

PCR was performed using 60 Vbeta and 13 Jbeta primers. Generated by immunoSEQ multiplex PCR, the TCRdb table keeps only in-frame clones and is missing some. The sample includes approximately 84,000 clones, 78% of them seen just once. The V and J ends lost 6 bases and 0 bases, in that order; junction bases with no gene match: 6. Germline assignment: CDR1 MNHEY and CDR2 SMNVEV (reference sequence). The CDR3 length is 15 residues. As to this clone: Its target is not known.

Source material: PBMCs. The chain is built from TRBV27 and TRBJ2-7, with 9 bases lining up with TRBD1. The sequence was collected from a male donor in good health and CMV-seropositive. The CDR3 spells CASSRSGQGSYEQYF. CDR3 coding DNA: TGTGCCAGCAGCCGTTCGGGACAGGGCTCCTACGAGCAGTACTTC.